This note documents a single T cell receptor (beta chain) sequence. These data originate in a study of cytomegalovirus exposure and HLA in healthy donors. Study background: In a later analysis, it was reported that the 110 or so validation repertoires had been produced on the same platform as the roughly 700 repertoires belonging to the first cohort.

Assay: immunoSEQ multiplex PCR; the TCRdb copy retains only in-frame clones and omits some. The repertoire holds 100,000 to 150,000 clones, roughly 93% seen once, with less than 1.5% in the top ten. The CDR3 sequence is 14 residues long. Germline assignment: CDR1 SGHTA and CDR2 FQGNSA. V shed 6 bases, J shed 0 bases, and the junction held 4 bases outside the gene matches. The source material was PBMCs. The source is a woman aged 18-29 years in good health and CMV-seronegative. The V call is TRBV7-2, the J call TRBJ2-5; TRBD1 aligns across 7 bases. CDR3 sequence (DNA): TGTGCCAGCAGTTGGGGACAGAACCAAGAGACCCAGTACTTC. Its protein is CASSWGQNQETQYF.